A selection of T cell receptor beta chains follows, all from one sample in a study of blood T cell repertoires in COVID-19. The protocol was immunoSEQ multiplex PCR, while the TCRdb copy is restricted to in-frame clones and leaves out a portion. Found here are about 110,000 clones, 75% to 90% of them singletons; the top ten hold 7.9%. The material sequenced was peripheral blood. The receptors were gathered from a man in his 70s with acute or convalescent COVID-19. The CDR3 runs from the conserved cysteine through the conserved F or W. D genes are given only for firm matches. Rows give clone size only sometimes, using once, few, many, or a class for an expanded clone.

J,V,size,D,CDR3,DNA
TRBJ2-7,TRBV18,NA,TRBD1,CASSPDRSEQYF,TGTGCCAGCTCACCGGACAGGTCCGAGCAGTACTTC
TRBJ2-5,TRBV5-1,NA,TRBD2,CASSFGLAGQYF,TGCGCCAGCAGCTTCGGACTAGCGGGCCAGTACTTC
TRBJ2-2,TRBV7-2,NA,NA,CASSFFSNTGELFF,TGTGCCAGCAGCTTTTTCAGTAACACCGGGGAGCTGTTTTTT
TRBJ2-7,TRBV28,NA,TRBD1,CASHPGTETKQYF,TGTGCCAGCCATCCCGGGACAGAGACGAAGCAGTACTTC
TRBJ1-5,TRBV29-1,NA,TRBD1,CSGRTGSNQPQHF,TGCAGCGGCCGGACAGGGAGCAATCAGCCCCAGCATTTT
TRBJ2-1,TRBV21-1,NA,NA,CASSKEGGLADTYNEQFF,TGTGCCAGCAGCAAAGAGGGGGGGCTAGCGGATACCTACAATGAGCAGTTCTTC
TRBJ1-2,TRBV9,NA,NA,CASSVVGGGYTF,TGTGCCAGCAGCGTAGTGGGAGGAGGCTACACCTTC
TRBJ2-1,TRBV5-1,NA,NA,CASSTGLINEQFF,TGCGCCAGCAGCACCGGACTGATCAATGAGCAGTTCTTC
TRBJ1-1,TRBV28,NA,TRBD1,CASWTGEGTEAFF,TGTGCCAGCTGGACAGGGGAGGGGACTGAAGCTTTCTTT
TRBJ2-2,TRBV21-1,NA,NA,CASSQGGQPNTGELFF,TGTGCCAGCAGCCAAGGAGGACAGCCGAACACCGGGGAGCTGTTTTTT
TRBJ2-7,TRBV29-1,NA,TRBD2,CSVARGGYEQYF,TGCAGCGTTGCGCGGGGGGGGTACGAGCAGTACTTC
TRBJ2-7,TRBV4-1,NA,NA,CASSQDSKSAYEQYF,TGCGCCAGCAGCCAAGACTCTAAAAGTGCCTACGAGCAGTACTTC
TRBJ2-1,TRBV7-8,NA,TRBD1,CASSSRDRGNGEQFF,TGTGCCAGCAGCTCCCGGGACAGGGGTAATGGTGAGCAGTTCTTC
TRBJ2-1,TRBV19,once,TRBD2,CASSTSGDRGEQFF,TGTGCCAGTAGTACTAGCGGGGACCGGGGTGAGCAGTTCTTC
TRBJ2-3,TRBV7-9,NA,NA,CASSLGAGGSQYF,TGTGCCAGCAGCTTAGGGGCCGGGGGTTCGCAGTATTTT
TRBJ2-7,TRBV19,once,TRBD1,CASDSSGTGRYERYF,TGTGCCAGTGACTCCTCCGGGACAGGGAGGTACGAGAGGTACTTC
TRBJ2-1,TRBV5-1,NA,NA,CASSISGSYNEQFF,TGCGCCAGCAGCATCTCCGGTTCCTACAATGAGCAGTTCTTC
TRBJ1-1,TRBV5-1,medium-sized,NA,CASSHDTRNTEAFF,TGCGCCAGCAGCCACGACACCCGGAACACTGAAGCTTTCTTT
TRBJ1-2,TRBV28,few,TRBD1,CASSPPGTGGIGIGGYTF,TGTGCCAGCAGTCCTCCTGGGACAGGGGGTATAGGCATCGGTGGCTACACCTTC
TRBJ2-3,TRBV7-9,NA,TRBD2,CASSFRTSGVDTQYF,TGTGCCAGCAGCTTTCGGACTAGCGGGGTAGATACGCAGTATTTT
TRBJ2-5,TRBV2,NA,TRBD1,CASSDRAETQYF,TGTGCCAGCAGCGACAGGGCGGAGACCCAGTACTTC
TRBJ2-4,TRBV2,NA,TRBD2,CASTAGGGNIQYF,TGTGCCAGCACGGCGGGAGGGGGAAACATTCAGTACTTC
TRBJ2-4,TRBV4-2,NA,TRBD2,CASSQLSGIAGNIQYF,TGTGCCAGCAGCCAGTTGTCGGGTATAGCGGGAAACATTCAGTACTTC
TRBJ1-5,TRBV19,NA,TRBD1,CATGTVNQPQHF,TGTGCCACCGGGACAGTCAATCAGCCCCAGCATTTT
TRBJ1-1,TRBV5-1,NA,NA,CASSQDINTEAFF,TGCGCCAGCAGCCAGGACATCAACACTGAAGCTTTCTTT
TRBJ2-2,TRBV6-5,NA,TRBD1,CASKLTGATGELFF,TGTGCCAGCAAACTGACAGGGGCGACGGGGGAGCTGTTTTTT
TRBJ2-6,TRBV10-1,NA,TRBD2,CASSGGIAGGYGANVLTF,TGCGCCAGCAGTGGGGGGATAGCGGGAGGGTACGGGGCCAACGTCCTGACTTTC
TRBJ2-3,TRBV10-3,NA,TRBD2,CAVASGSGRADTQYF,TGTGCCGTAGCTAGTGGGAGCGGGAGGGCCGATACGCAGTATTTT
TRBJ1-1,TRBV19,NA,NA,CASSFYRNSEAFF,TGTGCCAGTAGTTTTTACAGGAATTCTGAAGCTTTCTTT
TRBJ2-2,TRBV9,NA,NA,CASSVFPGMNTGELFF,TGTGCCAGCAGCGTTTTTCCAGGGATGAACACCGGGGAGCTGTTTTTT
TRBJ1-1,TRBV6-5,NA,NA,CASALEANTEAFF,TGTGCCAGCGCCCTAGAAGCAAACACTGAAGCTTTCTTT
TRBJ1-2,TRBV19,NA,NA,CASTANIGVNYGYTF,TGTGCCAGTACCGCCAACATAGGGGTAAACTATGGCTACACCTTC
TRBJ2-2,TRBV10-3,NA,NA,CAISESSGGSTGELFF,TGTGCCATCAGTGAGTCGAGTGGGGGCAGCACCGGGGAGCTGTTTTTT
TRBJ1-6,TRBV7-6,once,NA,CASSLRAGDNSPLHF,TGTGCCAGCAGCTTAAGGGCAGGGGATAATTCACCCCTCCACTTT
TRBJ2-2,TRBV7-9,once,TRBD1,CASSLGTGNRELFF,TGTGCCAGCAGCTTAGGGACAGGCAACAGGGAGCTGTTTTTT
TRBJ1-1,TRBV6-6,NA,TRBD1,CASRRGQVRLNTEAFF,TGTGCCAGCAGGAGGGGACAGGTTAGATTGAACACTGAAGCTTTCTTT
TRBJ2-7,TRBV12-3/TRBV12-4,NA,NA,CASRRGYEQYF,TGTGCCAGCAGGCGAGGGTACGAGCAGTACTTC
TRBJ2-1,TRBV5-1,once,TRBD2,CASSSGTSGRPDEQFF,TGCGCCAGCAGCTCCGGGACTAGCGGGAGGCCCGATGAGCAGTTCTTC
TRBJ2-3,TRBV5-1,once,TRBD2,CASSLGLADGDTQYF,TGCGCCAGCAGCCTCGGACTAGCGGATGGAGATACGCAGTATTTT
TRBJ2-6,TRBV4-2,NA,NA,CASSQGQVSGANVLTF,TGTGCCAGCAGCCAAGGACAGGTCTCTGGGGCCAACGTCCTGACTTTC
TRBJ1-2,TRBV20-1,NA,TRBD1,CSAARTGGYTF,TGCAGTGCTGCTCGGACAGGAGGCTACACCTTC
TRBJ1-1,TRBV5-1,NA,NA,CASSPREGRTEAFF,TGCGCCAGCAGCCCAAGGGAGGGGCGGACTGAAGCTTTCTTT